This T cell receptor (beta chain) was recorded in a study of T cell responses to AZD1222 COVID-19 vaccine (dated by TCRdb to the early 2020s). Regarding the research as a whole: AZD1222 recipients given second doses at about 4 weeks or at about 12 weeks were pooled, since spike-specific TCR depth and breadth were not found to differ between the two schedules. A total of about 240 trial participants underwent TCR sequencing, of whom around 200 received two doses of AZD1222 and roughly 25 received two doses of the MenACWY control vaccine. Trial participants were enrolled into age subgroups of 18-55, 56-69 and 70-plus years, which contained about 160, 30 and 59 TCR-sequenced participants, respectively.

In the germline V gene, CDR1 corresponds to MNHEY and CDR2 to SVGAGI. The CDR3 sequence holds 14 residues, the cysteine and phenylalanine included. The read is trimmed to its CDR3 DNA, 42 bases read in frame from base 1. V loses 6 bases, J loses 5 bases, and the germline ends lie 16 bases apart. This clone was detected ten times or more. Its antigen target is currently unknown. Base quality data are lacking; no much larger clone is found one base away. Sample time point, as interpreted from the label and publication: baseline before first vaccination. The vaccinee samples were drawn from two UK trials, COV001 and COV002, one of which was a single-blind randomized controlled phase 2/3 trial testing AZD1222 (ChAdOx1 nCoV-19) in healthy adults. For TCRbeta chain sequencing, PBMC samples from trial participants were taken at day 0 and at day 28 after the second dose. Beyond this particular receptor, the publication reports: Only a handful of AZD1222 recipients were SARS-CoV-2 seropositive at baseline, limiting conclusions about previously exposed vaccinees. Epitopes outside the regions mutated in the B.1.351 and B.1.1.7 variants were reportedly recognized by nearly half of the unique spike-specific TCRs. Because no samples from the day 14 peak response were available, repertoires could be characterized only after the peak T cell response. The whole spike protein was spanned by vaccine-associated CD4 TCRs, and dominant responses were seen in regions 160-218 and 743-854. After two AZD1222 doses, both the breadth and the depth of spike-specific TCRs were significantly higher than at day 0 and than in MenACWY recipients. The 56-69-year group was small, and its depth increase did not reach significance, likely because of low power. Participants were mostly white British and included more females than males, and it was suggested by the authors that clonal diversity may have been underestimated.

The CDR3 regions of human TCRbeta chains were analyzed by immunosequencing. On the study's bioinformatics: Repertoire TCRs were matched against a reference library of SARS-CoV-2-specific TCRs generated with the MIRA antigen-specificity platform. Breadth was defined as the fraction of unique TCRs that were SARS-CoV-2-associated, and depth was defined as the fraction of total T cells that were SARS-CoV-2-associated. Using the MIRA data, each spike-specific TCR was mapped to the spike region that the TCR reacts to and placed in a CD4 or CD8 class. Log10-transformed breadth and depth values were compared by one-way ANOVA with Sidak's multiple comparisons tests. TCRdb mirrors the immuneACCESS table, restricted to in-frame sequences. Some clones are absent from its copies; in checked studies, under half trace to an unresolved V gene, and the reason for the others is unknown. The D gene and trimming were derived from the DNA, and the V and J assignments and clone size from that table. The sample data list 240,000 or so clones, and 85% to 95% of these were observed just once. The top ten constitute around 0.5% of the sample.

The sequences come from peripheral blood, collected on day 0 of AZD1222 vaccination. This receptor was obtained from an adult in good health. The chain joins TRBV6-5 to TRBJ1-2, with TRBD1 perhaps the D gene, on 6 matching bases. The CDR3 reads CASRSGTLLYGYTF. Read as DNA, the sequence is TGTGCCAGCAGATCCGGGACACTCCTGTATGGCTACACCTTC.